This is a list of T cell receptor beta chains from one sample in a study of T-cell reconstitution after alpha-beta-depleted transplantation in children. TCRdb passed the PCR reads through MiXCR, listing each CDR3 protein once. The sample shows over 200,000 distinct CDR3 sequences, under 8.5% of them seen only once. Source: PBMCs, mostly from graft donor cells, taken 360 days after TCRalphabeta/CD19-depleted stem cell transplant. These receptors were obtained from a male patient between 2 and 10 years old who had a stem cell transplant for acute myeloid leukemia, so the T cells may come from the graft donor. The CDR3 runs from the conserved cysteine through the conserved F or W.

TRBV7-3	TRBJ1-3	CASSLSASGNTIYF
TRBV12-3/TRBV12-4	TRBJ2-3	CASSLSPVRSDTQYF
TRBV29-1	TRBJ2-7	CSVGKGDMVQYF
TRBV12-3/TRBV12-4	TRBJ2-2	CASRGSGRPGELFF
TRBV7-2	TRBJ2-7	CASSLAGTGPNEQYF
TRBV15	TRBJ1-4	CATSRTAEVLEKLFF
TRBV20-1	TRBJ1-6	CSARPSVTNSPLHF
TRBV12-3/TRBV12-4	TRBJ2-7	CASTLDGLAGDEQYF
TRBV5-1	TRBJ1-2	CASSLRSLYDYGYTF
TRBV29-1	TRBJ2-5	CSVEVPGKIETQYF
TRBV18	TRBJ2-7	CASSPDRAEQYF
TRBV7-2	TRBJ2-3	CASSTSGTSTDTQYF
TRBV18	TRBJ2-5	CASSSTSGGLETQYF
TRBV6-2/TRBV6-3	TRBJ2-5	CASSFLGTSGRMFAETQYF
TRBV20-1	TRBJ2-7	CSAFGQGNEQYF
TRBV12-3/TRBV12-4	TRBJ2-2	CASSPDRHRLFF
TRBV5-1	TRBJ2-3	CASSLLQSDTQYF
TRBV20-1	TRBJ2-7	CSARVASEVSEYF
TRBV21-1	TRBJ2-5	CATQGWWAETQYF
TRBV14	TRBJ2-1	CASSQEGGVSSYNEQFF
TRBV4-1	TRBJ1-2	CASSQEGGGPTNYGYTF
TRBV4-3	TRBJ1-1	CASSQQGRWHEAFF
TRBV6-5	TRBJ2-1	CASSYGNPGLGYNEQFF
TRBV7-2	TRBJ2-3	CASTPVGGGGGDTQYF
TRBV20-1	TRBJ2-2	CSARGLNTGELFF
TRBV12-3/TRBV12-4	TRBJ2-7	CASSFSIGYEQYF
TRBV12-3/TRBV12-4	TRBJ2-3	CASTKREIVSTQYF
TRBV20-1	TRBJ2-1	CSARGLAGGTSYNEQFF
TRBV7-3	TRBJ2-3	CASGSTDTQYF
TRBV12-3/TRBV12-4	TRBJ2-4	CASSPEQLANIQYF
TRBV24-1	TRBJ2-2	CATSTSRDTGELFF
TRBV20-1	TRBJ2-1	CSASPTSGIINEQFF
TRBV12-3/TRBV12-4	TRBJ1-5	CASSRGGGQPQHF
TRBV4-2	TRBJ2-1	CASSQGSGTSVPNEQFF
TRBV29-1	TRBJ2-2	CSVELWTPNTGELFF
TRBV12-3/TRBV12-4	TRBJ1-2	CASTLGQEKYSNYGYTF
TRBV7-2	TRBJ2-3	CASSRNRGEDTQYF
TRBV3-1	TRBJ2-5	CATYHSGRATRETQYF
TRBV12-3/TRBV12-4	TRBJ1-4	CASSGPGNEKLFF
TRBV28	TRBJ1-2	CASTSFRGNNYGYTF
TRBV5-1	TRBJ1-1	CASSLGVTEAFF
TRBV5-1	TRBJ2-1	CASSAGGTTPSYNEQFF
TRBV5-1	TRBJ2-1	CASSLILAAAYNEHFF
TRBV7-9	TRBJ2-3	CASSWGLAGGTDTQYF